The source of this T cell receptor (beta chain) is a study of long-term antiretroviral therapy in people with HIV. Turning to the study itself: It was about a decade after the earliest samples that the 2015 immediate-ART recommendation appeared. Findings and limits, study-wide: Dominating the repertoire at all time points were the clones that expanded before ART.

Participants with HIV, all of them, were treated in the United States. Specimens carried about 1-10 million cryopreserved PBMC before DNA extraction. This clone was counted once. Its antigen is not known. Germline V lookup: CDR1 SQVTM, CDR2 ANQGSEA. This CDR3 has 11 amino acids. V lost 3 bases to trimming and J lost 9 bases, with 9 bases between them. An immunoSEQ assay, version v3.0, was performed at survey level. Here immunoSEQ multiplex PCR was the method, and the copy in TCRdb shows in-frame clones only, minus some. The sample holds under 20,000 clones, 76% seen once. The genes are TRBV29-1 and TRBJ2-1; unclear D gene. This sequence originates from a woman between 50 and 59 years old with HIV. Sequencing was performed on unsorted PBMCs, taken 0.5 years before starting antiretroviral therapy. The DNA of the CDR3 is TGCAGCGTTGACCCGGGCGGTGAGCAGTTCTTC. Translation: CSVDPGGEQFF.